What follows are 22 T cell receptor beta chains derived from one specimen sequenced in a study of T cells after yellow fever vaccination (dated by TCRdb to the late 2010s). Library preparation employed 5' RACE. Sequencing was performed on an Illumina NovaSeq 6000. TCRdb reprocessing: public reads trimmed at Q25 with fastp, clones called with MiXCR, in-frame beta chains kept. Rows merge per CDR3 protein into single entries with the most common DNA and genes. Across this sample there are about 340,000 distinct CDR3 sequences, with around an eighth seen only once. The ten most abundant clones make up about 3% of the sample. The treatment or condition label for this specimen denotes: live attenuated yellow fever vaccine strain. This specimen consisted of CD4+ T cells sorted from PBMCs, obtained 15 days after the yellow fever booster vaccination. The origin of the receptors is a man aged 18 to 35 who received the YFV17D yellow fever vaccine.

This clonotype was seen a handful of times. V is TRBV4-3 and J is TRBJ1-1, with D hard to call. The CDR3 is 15 residues long. CDR1 and CDR2 from the germline V gene are LGHNA and YSLEER. Trimming stripped 1 base from V and 5 bases from J, with 14 bases between. The CDR3 loop is CASSQGTAVGTEAFF. The DNA for the CDR3 is TGCGCCAGCAGCCAAGGAACCGCGGTCGGGACTGAAGCTTTCTTT.

This clonotype has more than one count but fewer than ten. This chain uses TRBV6-2 or TRBV6-3 with TRBJ2-1; D not certain. This CDR3 region has 13 residues. In germline, CDR1 is MNHEY, CDR2 SVGEGT. V was pared by 5 bases and J by 2 bases, with 7 bases between. The CDR3 reads CASSRDAYNEQFF. CDR3 nucleotide sequence: TGTGCCAGCAGTCGAGATGCCTACAATGAGCAGTTCTTC.

This clonotype was recorded many times. The V call is TRBV2, the J call TRBJ2-7; the D gene could be TRBD1 or TRBD2 (5 bases each). This CDR3 spans 14 amino acids. V lost 7 bases, J lost 0 bases, and 13 bases lay in between. In germline, CDR1 is SNHLY, CDR2 FYNNEI. The CDR3 sequence: CASKSGANSYEQYF. CDR3 DNA sequence: TGTGCCAGCAAATCCGGGGCTAACTCCTACGAGCAGTACTTC.

In this sample, this clonotype turned up a few times. The chain joins TRBV12-3 or TRBV12-4 to TRBJ1-6; D ambiguous. The CDR3 is made up of 14 amino acids. V lost 6 bases to trimming and J lost 2 bases, with 8 bases between them. The CDR3 region is CASRRPAYNSPLHF. CDR3 DNA: TGTGCCAGCAGGCGACCCGCCTATAATTCACCCCTCCACTTT.

This clonotype was detected a few times. The rearrangement uses TRBV11-2 and TRBJ2-2; D not certain. The germline V gene has CDR1 SGHAT and CDR2 FQNNGV. Between the trimmed V and J ends, which lost 2 bases and 4 bases, there was a span of 8 bases. The CDR3 contains 14 residues. DNA of the CDR3: TGTGCCAGCAGCTTAAGGGCTGGCACCGGGGAGCTGTTTTTT. Protein product: CASSLRAGTGELFF.

The rearrangement joins TRBV7-8 to TRBJ2-5; 7 bases align to TRBD1. The germline CDR1 and CDR2 sequences are SGHVS and FQNEAQ. The CDR3 consists of 15 residues. Trimming took 5 bases from V and 2 from J; bases not matched to a gene: 8. This CDR3 reads CASSVETGRQETQYF. Written as DNA, the CDR3 is TGTGCCAGCAGCGTAGAGACAGGGCGACAAGAGACCCAGTACTTC.

This clonotype was detected a few times. The chain combines TRBV5-4 with TRBJ1-1; 9 bases line up with TRBD1. Germline V gives CDR1 SGHNT, CDR2 YYREEE (reference sequence). V gave up 4 bases and J gave up 8 bases; unmatched junction bases: 6. The CDR3 runs to 13 residues. The CDR3 loop reads CASSHRDREEAFF. CDR3 nucleotide sequence: TGTGCCAGCAGCCACCGGGACAGGGAAGAAGCTTTCTTT.

The CDR3 reads CASSYSATSGYYNEQFF. Written as DNA, the CDR3 is TGTGCCAGCAGTTACTCGGCGACTAGCGGGTACTACAATGAGCAGTTCTTC. The chain has TRBV6-5 and TRBJ2-1; 10 bases agree with TRBD2. Germline-derived CDR1 and CDR2 are MNHEY and SVGAGI. The CDR3 loop spans 17 amino acids. V lost 0 bases to trimming and J lost 3 bases; unmatched junction nucleotides: 5.

This clonotype was seen a handful of times. V is TRBV9 and J is TRBJ2-2, with a possible D match to TRBD2 (6 bases). Per the germline V gene, CDR1 is SGDLS and CDR2 is YYNGEE. CDR3 length: 15 amino acids. The V and J ends lost 4 bases and 5 bases respectively, with 15 bases between them. The CDR3 region has the DNA TGTGCCAGCAGCACCCGGACGGGAGTAACCGGGGAGCTGTTTTTT. Protein sequence: CASSTRTGVTGELFF. Combining the CDR3 with reference TRBV9 and TRBJ2-2 gives the whole variable domain DSGVTQTPKHLITATGQRVTLRCSPRSGDLSVYWYQQSLDQGLQFLIQYYNGEERAKGNILERFSAQQFPDLHSELNLSSLELGDSALYFCASSTRTGVTGELFFGEGSRLTVL.

This clonotype was observed a handful of times. The J gene is TRBJ2-2, the V gene TRBV5-1; TRBD1 matches 7 bases. There are 17 residues in the CDR3. Per germline, CDR1 SGHRS and CDR2 YFSETQ. The V gene end was trimmed by 4 bases and the J gene end by 1 base; junction bases not matched to a gene: 10. CDR3 DNA sequence: TGCGCCAGCAGCCCCCACTCCGGGACAGAGAACACCGGGGAGCTGTTTTTT. This sequence encodes CASSPHSGTENTGELFF.

This clonotype was found a few times. The chain carries TRBV6-2 or TRBV6-3 and TRBJ1-5; TRBD1 matches 7 bases. Germline V gene lookup returns CDR1 MNHEY and CDR2 SVGEGT. V shed 1 base and J 4 bases; nucleotides not matched to a gene: 1. The CDR3 length is 14 residues. CDR3 loop: CASSYLTGNQPQHF. The CDR3 DNA follows: TGTGCCAGCAGTTACTTGACAGGGAATCAGCCCCAGCATTTT.

V and J are TRBV7-9 and TRBJ2-1; D perhaps matches TRBD2 (7 bases). The CDR3 sequence is 14 residues long. Germline values: CDR1 SEHNR, CDR2 FQNEAQ (reference sequence). V was pared by 3 bases and J by 6 bases, with 12 bases between. CDR3 amino acids: CASSLGGRVNEQFF. The CDR3 region has the DNA TGTGCCAGCAGCTTGGGGGGGCGGGTCAATGAGCAGTTCTTC.

This clonotype has only a few counts. The chain carries TRBV7-9 and TRBJ2-1; maybe TRBD2 (6 bases). CDR1 and CDR2 (germline): SEHNR, FQNEAQ (reference sequence). V lost 4 bases, J lost 9 bases, and 16 bases lay in between. The CDR3 totals 14 residues. CDR3 in amino acids: CASSSIGGTGEQFF. The CDR3 DNA is TGTGCCAGCAGCTCCATCGGGGGTACGGGTGAGCAGTTCTTC.

This clonotype was observed a handful of times. This sequence joins TRBV28 and TRBJ1-1, with D possibly being TRBD1 (6 bases). Per the germline V gene, CDR1 is MDHEN and CDR2 is SYDVKM. The CDR3 contains 14 residues. V gave up 6 bases and J gave up 4 bases, with 15 bases separating them. The CDR3 loop reads CASRSPTGITEAFF. CDR3 DNA sequence: TGTGCCAGCAGATCCCCCACAGGGATCACTGAAGCTTTCTTT.

V usage is TRBV5-4 and J usage is TRBJ1-2; tentatively, D is TRBD1 (6 bases). The CDR3 has 14 amino acids. Deletions cut 3 bases from V and 2 bases from J, with 11 bases between. The germline CDR1 and CDR2 sequences are SGHNT and YYREEE (reference sequence). The CDR3 DNA reads TGTGCCAGCAGCTGGACGCAGGGGAACTATGGCTACACCTTC. Translation: CASSWTQGNYGYTF. Variable domain in full (rest from reference TRBV5-4 and TRBJ1-2): ETGVTQSPTHLIKTRGQQVTLRCSSQSGHNTVSWYQQALGQGPQFIFQYYREEENGRGNFPPRFSGLQFPNYSSELNVNALELDDSALYLCASSWTQGNYGYTFGSGTRLTVV.

J is TRBJ2-1 and V is TRBV5-1; 8 bases map to TRBD1. There are 13 residues in the CDR3. V lost 2 bases, J lost 9 bases, and 4 bases stayed unmatched. Germline CDR1 and CDR2: SGHRS and YFSETQ. The CDR3 loop reads CASSLTGGLEQFF. The CDR3 DNA follows: TGCGCCAGCAGCTTAACAGGGGGTCTTGAGCAGTTCTTC.

The chain combines TRBV7-2 with TRBJ2-3, with 9 bases fitting TRBD2. V dropped 5 bases and J dropped 6; count of bases not matched to a gene: 3. The CDR3 contains 13 residues. Germline assignment: CDR1 SGHTA and CDR2 FQGNSA. In DNA, the CDR3 is TGTGCCAGCAGCGGGACTAGCTCGGATACGCAGTATTTT. It specifies CASSGTSSDTQYF.

The V call is TRBV12-3 or TRBV12-4, the J call TRBJ2-3, with D possibly being TRBD2 (6 bases). This CDR3 has 15 residues. V dropped 3 bases and J dropped 6 bases, with 16 bases sitting between them. The CDR3 sequence is CASSFGQGGGDTQYF. CDR3 bases: TGTGCCAGCAGTTTTGGCCAGGGAGGTGGGGATACGCAGTATTTT.

This clonotype was seen a handful of times. The chain carries TRBV5-1 and TRBJ2-3; D might be TRBD2 (5 bases). CDR1 is SGHRS and CDR2 is YFSETQ in the germline V gene. The CDR3 is 15 residues long. V lost 0 bases and J 5 bases, leaving 13 bases between the germline ends. CDR3 sequence (DNA): TGCGCCAGCAGCTTGGCCGATGGACGGGGAGATACGCAGTATTTT. Protein sequence: CASSLADGRGDTQYF. Complete variable domain (other parts from reference TRBV5-1 and TRBJ2-3): KAGVTQTPRYLIKTRGQQVTLSCSPISGHRSVSWYQQTPGQGLQFLFEYFSETQRNKGNFPGRFSGRQFSNSRSEMNVSTLELGDSALYLCASSLADGRGDTQYFGPGTRLTVL.

This clonotype was observed a few times. V and J are TRBV20-1 and TRBJ2-1, with 9 bases identical to TRBD2. With V trimmed by 6 bases and J by 8 bases, 8 bases remained unmatched. This CDR3 contains 13 residues. Germline-derived CDR1 and CDR2 are DFQATT and SNEGSKA (reference sequence). The CDR3 bases are TGCAGTGCCCCGGGACTAGCTGGCGATGAGCAGTTCTTC. Encoded protein: CSAPGLAGDEQFF.

This clonotype has a handful of counts. The chain recombines TRBV5-1 with TRBJ2-7; D is unclear. Germline V gives CDR1 SGHRS, CDR2 YFSETQ. The V end was cut by 6 bases, the J end by 6 bases, with 16 bases between. The CDR3 consists of 13 residues. CDR3 sequence: CASIRWAAGEQYV. DNA for the CDR3: TGCGCCAGCATCCGGTGGGCGGCCGGCGAGCAGTACGTC.

The chain combines TRBV7-2 with TRBJ2-3, with D tentatively TRBD1 or TRBD2 (6 bases each). Trimming stripped 4 bases from V and 2 bases from J, with 13 bases between. Germline CDR1 and CDR2: SGHTA and FQGNSA. CDR3 length: 15 amino acids. The CDR3 is CASSYHGGHTDTQYF. The DNA for the CDR3 is TGTGCCAGCAGCTACCACGGGGGACACACAGATACGCAGTATTTT.